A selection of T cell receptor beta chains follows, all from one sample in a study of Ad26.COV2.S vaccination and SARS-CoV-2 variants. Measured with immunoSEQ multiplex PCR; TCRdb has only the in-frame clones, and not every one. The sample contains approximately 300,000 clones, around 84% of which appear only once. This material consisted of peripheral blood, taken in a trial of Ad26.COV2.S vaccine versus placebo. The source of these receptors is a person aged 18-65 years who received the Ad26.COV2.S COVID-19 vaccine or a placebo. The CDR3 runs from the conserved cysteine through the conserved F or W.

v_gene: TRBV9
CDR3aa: CASSASSGASGELFF

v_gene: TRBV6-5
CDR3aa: CASSAVSVDQPQHF

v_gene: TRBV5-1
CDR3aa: CASSLGTTQETQYF

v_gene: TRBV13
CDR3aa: CASSPSGTGEAEQYF

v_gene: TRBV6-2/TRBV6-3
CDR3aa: CASSRQGTFSSYEQYF

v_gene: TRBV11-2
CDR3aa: CASSLDSRTSGEGTDTQYF

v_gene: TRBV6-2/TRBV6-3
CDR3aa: CASSPTGSGNTIYF

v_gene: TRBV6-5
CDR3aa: CASRTTEMNTEAFF

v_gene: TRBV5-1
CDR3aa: CASSLDRSRDEAFF

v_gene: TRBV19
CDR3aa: CASSISLAGGRETQYF

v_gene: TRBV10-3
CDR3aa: CATVGTTNSPLHF

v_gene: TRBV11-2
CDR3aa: CASSSGLALSETQYF

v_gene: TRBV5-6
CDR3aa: CASSWDRSSYEQYF

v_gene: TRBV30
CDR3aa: CAWSLGQGGQPQHF

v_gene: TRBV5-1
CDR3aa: CASSLGNSGGVTEAFF

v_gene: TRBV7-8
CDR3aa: CASSSSGTGVDYGYTF

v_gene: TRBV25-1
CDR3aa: CASSREGAGANVLTF

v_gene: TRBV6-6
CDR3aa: CASSQMTGTVNTGELFF

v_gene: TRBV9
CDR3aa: CASSVGNRGGSQQYF

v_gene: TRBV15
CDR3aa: CATSRDVGTNEKLFF

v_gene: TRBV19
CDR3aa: CASSIVGITTEAFF

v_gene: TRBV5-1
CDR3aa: CASSLVGNGSPLHF

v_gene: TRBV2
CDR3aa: CASSAGQGMSTYEQYF

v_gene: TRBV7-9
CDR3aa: CASISTGRSPGNTIYF

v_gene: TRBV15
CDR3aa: CATSRVSNQPQHF

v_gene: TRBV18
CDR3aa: CASSPSKGQDSPLHF

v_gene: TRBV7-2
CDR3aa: CASSHFPGLVAYEQYF

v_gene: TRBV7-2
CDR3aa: CASSLAGEGNTIYF

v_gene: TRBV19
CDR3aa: CASSATTVSTDTQYF

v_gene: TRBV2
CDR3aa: CASSAMEDEQYF

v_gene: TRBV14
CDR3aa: CASSHDGGSPLHF

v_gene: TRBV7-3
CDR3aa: CASSLQAGGNTGELFF

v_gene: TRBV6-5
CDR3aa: CASSYGQGTNYGYTF

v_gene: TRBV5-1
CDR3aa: CASSSRGSSGGYGYTF

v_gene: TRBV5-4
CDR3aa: CASSLVGGGEKLFF

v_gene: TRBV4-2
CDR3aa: CASSQDAAQGAGNTIYF

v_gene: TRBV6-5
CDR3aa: CASSYSRVGTEAFF

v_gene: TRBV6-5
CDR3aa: CAGGRAGTSTDTQYF

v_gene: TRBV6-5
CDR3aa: CATNRGNTEAFF

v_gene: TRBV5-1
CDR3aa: CASSLGGRNTIYF

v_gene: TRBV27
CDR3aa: CASSSSQAQNSPLHF